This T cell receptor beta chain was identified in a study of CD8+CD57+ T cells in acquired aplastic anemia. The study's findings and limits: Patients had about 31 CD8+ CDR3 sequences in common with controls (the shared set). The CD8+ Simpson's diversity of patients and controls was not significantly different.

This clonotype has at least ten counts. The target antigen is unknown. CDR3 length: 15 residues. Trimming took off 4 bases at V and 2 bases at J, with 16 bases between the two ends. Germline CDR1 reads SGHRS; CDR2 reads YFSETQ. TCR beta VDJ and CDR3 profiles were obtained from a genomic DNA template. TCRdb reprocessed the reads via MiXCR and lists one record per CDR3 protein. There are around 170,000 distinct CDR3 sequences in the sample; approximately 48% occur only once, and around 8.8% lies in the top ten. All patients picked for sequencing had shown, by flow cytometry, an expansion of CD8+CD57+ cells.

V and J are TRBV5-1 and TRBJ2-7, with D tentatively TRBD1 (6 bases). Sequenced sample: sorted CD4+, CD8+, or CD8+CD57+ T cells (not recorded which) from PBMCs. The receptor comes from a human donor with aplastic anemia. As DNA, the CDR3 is TGCGCCAGCAGCCAGGGACACTTGGGCACCTACGAGCAGTACTTC. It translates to CASSQGHLGTYEQYF.